This T cell receptor (beta chain) comes out of a study of blood T cell repertoires in COVID-19. At the level of the study: Material from acute and convalescent COVID-19 was sourced from the United States, Italy and Spain.

Clones were sequenced by immunoSEQ multiplex PCR, and TCRdb holds only the in-frame ones, with some missing. The table has 50,000 to 60,000 clones, 90% seen once. The CDR3 extends over 13 amino acids. V lost 5 bases to trimming and J lost 6 bases, with 14 bases between them. The germline gives CDR1 MNHEY, CDR2 SMNVEV (reference sequence). The source is a man between 35 and 55 years old with acute or convalescent COVID-19. The sequencing input was peripheral blood. The chain joins TRBV27 to TRBJ2-7; D perhaps matches TRBD2 (5 bases). CDR3 coding DNA: TGTGCCAGCAGTAGGAGCGGCGAGGGCGAGCAGTACTTC. This translates into CASSRSGEGEQYF.